The T cell receptor beta chain under discussion was sequenced for a study of blood T cell repertoires in COVID-19. For the study at large: Samples taken during acute and convalescent COVID-19 were collected in the United States, Italy and Spain. T cells, B-cell-depleted T cells, or PBMCs provided the cDNA or gDNA that served as material.

Per the original data handling: Cell counts per sample came from amplifying reference gene primers. Using immunoSEQ multiplex PCR, the repertoire was profiled, and TCRdb retains in-frame clones only, with some absent. Clone size and V and J calls were adopted from that table, with D and trimming inferred from the DNA. The table records 150,000 to 200,000 clones, approximately 92% of them present only once. The trim removed 4 bases at V and 4 bases at J, leaving 7 bases unmatched. The CDR3 runs to 14 residues. CDR1 is SGHNT, CDR2 YYREEE, per germline (reference sequence). This TCR was sampled from a woman aged 45-65 years with acute or convalescent COVID-19. The J gene is TRBJ2-5, the V gene TRBV5-4, with 7 nucleotides matching TRBD2. Material: peripheral blood. CDR3 DNA: TGTGCCAGCAGCATCGGTGGCGGGAGAGAGACCCAGTACTTC. It is translated as CASSIGGGRETQYF.